This TCR beta chain was sequenced during a study of blood T cell repertoires in COVID-19. Turning to the study itself: Acute-phase and convalescent COVID-19 samples originated in the United States, Italy and Spain. Sources were T cells, B-cell-depleted T cells, or PBMCs; the material itself was cDNA or gDNA.

Study processing details: Counts of nucleated cells, estimated from reference gene primer amplification, were obtained. Profiled with immunoSEQ multiplex PCR; TCRdb holds only in-frame clones, not every one. The DNA gave D and trimming, while V, J and clone size come from that table. The sample consists of about 150,000 clones, around four fifths of them appearing once. The length of the CDR3 is 15 residues. This chain connects TRBV7-5 to TRBJ1-1; the table assigns TRBD1, which was not confirmed against the DNA. TRBV7-5 is noted as a pseudogene. The sequencing input was peripheral blood. This receptor was taken from a woman aged 80 or over with acute or convalescent COVID-19. The CDR3 protein is CARSLGGQKNTEAFF. CDR3 in DNA: TGTGCCAGAAGCTTAGGGGGACAGAAGAACACTGAAGCTTTCTTT.